Presented here are 27 T cell receptor beta chains from one specimen sequenced in a study of early T cells in non-severe SARS-CoV-2 infection. TCRdb ran MiXCR on the 5' RACE reads and lists one entry per CDR3 protein. The sample gives some 30,000 distinct CDR3 sequences, around 4.3% of which show up once; about 5.4% is in the top ten. Source material: whole blood. The receptors originated from an adult who was a healthcare worker with PCR-confirmed SARS-CoV-2 infection or an uninfected control (not recorded which).

This clonotype was counted at least ten times. This sequence joins TRBV10-3 and TRBJ2-2, with D uncertain. V was pared by 5 bases and J by 6 bases, with 19 bases between. The CDR3 extends over 16 amino acids. Per germline, CDR1 ENHRY and CDR2 SYGVKD. The CDR3 sequence: CAISISGPPLAGELFF. CDR3 DNA sequence: TGTGCCATCAGTATATCCGGGCCCCCACTGGCCGGGGAGCTGTTTTTT.

The genes are TRBV12-3 or TRBV12-4 and TRBJ1-2; D remains ambiguous. Trimming stripped 4 bases from V and 5 bases from J, with 8 bases between. This CDR3 has 12 amino acids. DNA of the CDR3: TGTGCCAGCAGTTCAGGATATTATGGCTACACCTTC. The encoded protein is CASSSGYYGYTF.

This clonotype was counted between two and nine times. The chain combines TRBV5-1 with TRBJ2-3; TRBD2 aligns across 12 bases. Germline lookup yields CDR1 SGHRS and CDR2 YFSETQ. The J segment lost 4 bases and the V segment lost 4 bases, leaving 7 bases of the junction unmatched. CDR3 length equals 16 residues. The CDR3 DNA sequence: TGCGCCAGCAGCAGGACTAGCGGGATGGGCGCAGATACGCAGTATTTT. It translates to CASSRTSGMGADTQYF.

This clonotype has at least ten counts. The chain employs TRBV7-9 and TRBJ2-7; 10 nucleotides match TRBD1. V trimming: 5 bases; J trimming: 2 bases; junction bases outside the gene matches: 6. CDR3 length: 15 amino acids. CDR1 is SEHNR and CDR2 is FQNEAQ in the germline V gene (reference sequence). The CDR3: CASSPRQGATYEQYF. In DNA, the CDR3 is TGTGCCAGCAGCCCCCGACAGGGGGCTACCTACGAGCAGTACTTC.

This clonotype appeared a few times. This chain uses TRBV3-1 with TRBJ2-1, with 11 bases lining up with TRBD2. The CDR3 totals 15 residues. Germline CDR1 is LGHDT and CDR2 is YNNKEL (reference sequence). V shed 5 bases, J shed 7 bases, and the junction held 7 bases outside the gene matches. Written as DNA, the CDR3 is TGTGCCAGCAGCAAACTAGCGGGAGCGGGGAATGAGCAGTTCTTC. The encoded protein is CASSKLAGAGNEQFF.

This clonotype appeared many times. The chain combines TRBV12-3 or TRBV12-4 with TRBJ1-5; 7 bases match TRBD1. The CDR3 has 15 residues. Germline trimming cut 5 bases from V and 4 bases from J; bases unmatched to any gene: 8. The DNA of the CDR3 is TGTGCCAGCAGTCCGGGACAGTTCTATAATCAGCCCCAGCATTTT. This encodes CASSPGQFYNQPQHF.

The table lists this clonotype with many counts. The J gene is TRBJ1-4, the V gene TRBV29-1; TRBD1 might be the D (5 bases). Trimming cost V 1 base and J 12 bases, with 15 bases left between them. The CDR3 has 13 amino acids. From germline, CDR1 is SQVTM and CDR2 ANQGSEA. CDR3 region: CSVEVNQGFELFF. The CDR3 region has the DNA TGCAGCGTTGAAGTTAACCAGGGCTTTGAACTGTTTTTT.

This clonotype was detected ten times or more. The chain links TRBV4-1 to TRBJ1-4; D possibly corresponds to TRBD1 (5 bases). CDR3 size: 14 residues. V was clipped by 1 base and J by 4 bases, with 7 bases between them. The germline CDR1 and CDR2 sequences are MGHRA and YSYEKL. Written as DNA, the CDR3 is TGCGCCAGCAGCCAAGGACAGATTAATGAAAAACTGTTTTTT. This sequence encodes CASSQGQINEKLFF.

This clonotype occurred many times. The chain has TRBV12-3 or TRBV12-4 and TRBJ1-2; maybe TRBD1 (5 bases). The ends were cut back, 7 bases at V and 6 bases at J, with 12 bases in the middle. There are 12 residues in the CDR3. The CDR3 loop is CASNKEGHGYTF. CDR3 nucleotides: TGTGCCAGCAACAAAGAGGGACATGGCTACACCTTC.

This clonotype was seen many times. The chain uses TRBV20-1 and TRBJ2-1; tentative D call: TRBD1 (6 bases). Germline V gives CDR1 DFQATT, CDR2 SNEGSKA (reference sequence). Between the trimmed V and J ends, which lost 3 bases and 13 bases, there was a span of 19 bases. The CDR3 is 13 amino acids. As DNA, the CDR3 is TGCAGTGCTAGTAGTCCGGTTGGGGGCCTTCAGTTCTTC. Its translation: CSASSPVGGLQFF.

In its sample, this clonotype was seen many times. The chain employs TRBV4-2 and TRBJ2-7; D not resolved. CDR3 size: 15 residues. Germline V CDR1 and CDR2: LGHNA, YNFKEQ. V lost 0 bases, J lost 6 bases, and 15 bases lay in between. CDR3 coding DNA: TGTGCCAGCAGCCAAGAAGCCCAAGTCCCTAGCGAGCAGTACTTC. Protein: CASSQEAQVPSEQYF.

This clonotype was seen many times. The chain employs TRBV15 and TRBJ1-1; no reliable D call. With 1 base removed from V and 4 bases from J, the gap between germline ends came to 7 bases. The CDR3 has 13 amino acids. Germline V gene lookup returns CDR1 LNHNV and CDR2 YYDKDF (reference sequence). The CDR3 DNA sequence: TGTGCCACCAGCAGAGGTACGGGCACTGAAGCTTTCTTT. The encoded protein is CATSRGTGTEAFF.

This clonotype was counted many times. The chain couples TRBV19 to TRBJ1-5, with D hard to call. Germline loops: CDR1 LNHDA, CDR2 SQIVND (reference sequence). The CDR3 length is 15 residues. Trimming pared 6 bases from V and 1 base from J, leaving 13 bases between. CDR3 nucleotide sequence: TGTGCCAGTAGAACGTCGACGGTAAGCAATCAGCCCCAGCATTTT. Its translation: CASRTSTVSNQPQHF.

This clonotype was found many times. This sequence joins TRBV30 and TRBJ2-2; no clear D. From germline, CDR1 is GTSNPN and CDR2 SVGIG (reference sequence). CDR3 length equals 13 residues. The V end lost 4 bases, the J end lost 5 bases, and 11 bases lay between the germline ends. DNA for the CDR3: TGTGCCTGGAACCCGAATGAAACCGGGGAGCTGTTTTTT. As protein: CAWNPNETGELFF.

The chain has TRBV19 and TRBJ2-5, with D unresolved. The CDR3 runs to 12 residues. Deletions cut 1 base from V and 4 bases from J, with 4 bases between. CDR1 LNHDA and CDR2 SQIVND come from the germline V gene (reference sequence). The CDR3 region has the DNA TGTGCCAGTAGTATAGCCGGAGAGACCCAGTACTTC. Translated, it gives CASSIAGETQYF. The complete variable domain, with remaining parts taken from reference TRBV19 and TRBJ2-5, reads DGGITQSPKYLFRKEGQNVTLSCEQNLNHDAMYWYRQDPGQGLRLIYYSQIVNDFQKGDIAEGYSVSREKKESFPLTVTSAQKNPTAFYLCASSIAGETQYFGPGTRLLVL.

This clonotype was recorded many times. The rearrangement uses TRBV7-2 and TRBJ2-7; D is possibly TRBD2 (5 bases). CDR3 length: 13 amino acids. V was clipped by 5 bases and J by 3 bases, with 11 bases between them. The germline V gene has CDR1 SGHTA and CDR2 FQGNSA. CDR3 amino acids: CASSPRTSYEQYF. CDR3 DNA: TGTGCCAGCAGCCCAAGAACTAGCTACGAGCAGTACTTC.

This clonotype is medium-sized (0.01 to 0.1%) by share. This chain uses TRBV20-1 with TRBJ2-1, with D possibly TRBD2 on 5 matching bases. V lost 6 bases to trimming and J lost 0 bases, with 15 bases between them. The germline V gene has CDR1 DFQATT and CDR2 SNEGSKA (reference sequence). The CDR3 is made up of 15 amino acids. The CDR3 protein is CSARDYRSSYNEQFF. Here the CDR3 DNA reads TGCAGTGCCCGTGACTACCGGAGCTCCTACAATGAGCAGTTCTTC.

This clonotype occurred many times. CDR3 in amino acids: CASSGETDEQYF. As DNA, the CDR3 is TGTGCCAGCTCCGGGGAGACCGACGAGCAGTACTTC. This chain connects TRBV12-3 or TRBV12-4 to TRBJ2-7; a weak D match, TRBD2 (5 bases). Deletions cut 8 bases from V and 5 bases from J, with 13 bases between. The CDR3 consists of 12 residues.

This clonotype came up many times. The V call is TRBV28, the J call TRBJ2-7, with 7 bases identical to TRBD2. CDR3 length equals 12 residues. Germline assignment: CDR1 MDHEN and CDR2 SYDVKM. With V trimmed by 5 bases and J by 6 bases, 4 bases remained unmatched. CDR3 nucleotides: TGTGCCAGCAGTCGGGGAGGGGCCGAGCAGTACTTC. Translated: CASSRGGAEQYF.

Many counts were recorded for this clonotype. The chain links TRBV5-1 to TRBJ1-1, with a weak D call TRBD1 (5 bases). CDR1 is SGHRS and CDR2 is YFSETQ in the germline V gene. This CDR3 is 15 amino acids long. V lost 0 bases to trimming and J lost 4 bases, with 13 bases between them. The CDR3 here is CASSLGPGLSTEAFF. The CDR3 nucleotides read TGCGCCAGCAGCTTGGGTCCGGGGCTCAGCACTGAAGCTTTCTTT.

This clonotype was recorded many times. The chain combines TRBV7-2 with TRBJ2-5; no firm D call. The CDR3 totals 12 residues. V was pared by 2 bases and J by 1 base, with 2 bases between. CDR1 SGHTA and CDR2 FQGNSA come from the germline V gene. The CDR3 region has the DNA TGTGCCAGCAGCTTACTCCAAGAGACCCAGTACTTC. This sequence encodes CASSLLQETQYF.

The sample holds many counts of this clonotype. The V gene is TRBV18, the J gene TRBJ2-2; possible D gene TRBD1, 6 bases. Trimming stripped 2 bases from V and 1 base from J, with 8 bases between. Germline V gene data show CDR1 as KGHSH and CDR2 as LQKENI. This CDR3 region has 15 residues. The CDR3 nucleotides are TGTGCCAGCTCACCAACAGGGATGAACACCGGGGAGCTGTTTTTT. Protein sequence: CASSPTGMNTGELFF.

This clonotype was seen more than once but under ten times. The chain links TRBV2 to TRBJ2-1; TRBD2 matches at 10 bases. Germline lookup yields CDR1 SNHLY and CDR2 FYNNEI. Losses at the gene ends were 6 bases for V and 3 bases for J; bases not matched to a gene: 5. The CDR3 is 15 amino acids. For the CDR3, the DNA is TGTGCCAGCAGCAGGACTAGCGGAGACTACAATGAGCAGTTCTTC. Amino acids: CASSRTSGDYNEQFF.

This clonotype has a count of ten or more. The chain has TRBV4-2 and TRBJ2-5, with 10 nucleotides matching TRBD2. The CDR3 length is 18 residues. Germline lookup yields CDR1 LGHNA and CDR2 YNFKEQ. The J segment lost 7 bases and the V segment lost 2 bases, leaving 16 bases of the junction unmatched. Here the CDR3 reads CASSQFGASGGLPGTQYF. The CDR3 DNA follows: TGTGCCAGCAGCCAATTTGGGGCTAGCGGGGGCCTGCCCGGGACCCAGTACTTC.

Many counts were recorded for this clonotype. J is TRBJ1-1 and V is TRBV14; D may be TRBD1 (6 bases). V lost 0 bases, J lost 6 bases, and 14 bases lay in between. Per the germline V gene, CDR1 is SGHDN and CDR2 is FVKESK. CDR3 length: 15 amino acids. CDR3 loop: CASSQDPGAIAEAFF. The DNA for the CDR3 is TGTGCCAGCAGCCAAGATCCGGGGGCGATAGCTGAAGCTTTCTTT. Variable domain in full (rest from reference TRBV14 and TRBJ1-1): EAGVTQFPSHSVIEKGQTVTLRCDPISGHDNLYWYRRVMGKEIKFLLHFVKESKQDESGMPNNRFLAERTGGTYSTLKVQPAELEDSGVYFCASSQDPGAIAEAFFGQGTRLTVV.

This clonotype was detected ten times or more. This chain joins TRBV29-1 and TRBJ2-5; D is perhaps TRBD1 (6 bases). The germline V gene has CDR1 SQVTM and CDR2 ANQGSEA. V lost 6 bases and J 9 bases, leaving 17 bases between the germline ends. The CDR3 runs 12 residues. The CDR3 loop is CSVGRTESAQYF. The CDR3 nucleotides are TGCAGCGTCGGACGGACAGAGAGCGCCCAGTACTTC. Supplemented by reference TRBV29-1 and TRBJ2-5, the full variable domain reads SAVISQKPSRDICQRGTSLTIQCQVDSQVTMMFWYRQQPGQSLTLIATANQGSEATYESGFVIDKFPISRPNLTFSTLTVSNMSPEDSSIYLCSVGRTESAQYFGPGTRLLVL.

This clonotype was picked up a small number of times. J is TRBJ1-6 and V is TRBV6-2 or TRBV6-3; the D is unclear. V dropped 6 bases and J dropped 7 bases, with 7 bases sitting between them. CDR3 size: 12 residues. Germline CDR1 is MNHEY and CDR2 is SVGEGT. The CDR3 DNA is TGTGCCAGCAGGACGGCGAATTCACCCCTCCACTTT. It encodes CASRTANSPLHF.